This is a list of T cell receptor beta chains from one sample in a study of neurological immune-mediated disorders. TCRdb passed the 5' RACE reads through MiXCR, listing each CDR3 protein once. The sample consists of about 60,000 distinct CDR3 sequences, about 8.9% of them appearing once. Material for sequencing was PBMCs. These receptors all come from a young man in good health. CDR3s include the opening cysteine and the closing phenylalanine or tryptophan. The D gene is left open where the match is weak. Size is omitted from some rows. Given values are once, few, many or a class for expanded clones.

d_gene	abundance	v_gene	j_gene	CDR3aa	CDR3nt
-	many	TRBV5-1	TRBJ2-1	CASSLSLNLYNEQFF	TGCGCCAGCAGCTTGAGCCTCAACCTATACAATGAGCAGTTCTTC
-	few	TRBV2	TRBJ2-2	CASIVANTGELFF	TGTGCCAGCATCGTAGCAAACACCGGGGAGCTGTTTTTT
TRBD1	-	TRBV5-1	TRBJ2-2	CASSPWTGGLLNTGEPFF	TGCGCCAGCAGCCCGTGGACAGGGGGCCTTCTAAACACCGGAGAGCCGTTTTTT
TRBD1	many	TRBV29-1	TRBJ1-1	CSAGRDRVMNTEAFF	TGCAGCGCTGGCCGGGACAGGGTAATGAACACTGAAGCTTTCTTT
-	many	TRBV21-1	TRBJ1-1	CASSMTGLPLNTEAFF	TGTGCCAGCAGCATGACAGGTCTCCCCTTGAACACTGAAGCTTTCTTT
TRBD1	many	TRBV11-1	TRBJ1-2	CASSPGQEGYTF	TGTGCCAGCAGCCCCGGACAGGAGGGCTACACCTTC
-	many	TRBV28	TRBJ1-2	CASTQTIYGYTF	TGTGCCAGCACACAGACGATCTATGGCTACACCTTC
-	-	TRBV2	TRBJ2-7	CASIPGTNPYEQYF	TGTGCCAGCATTCCGGGAACCAATCCCTACGAGCAGTACTTC
TRBD1	few	TRBV2	TRBJ1-4	CASSVDRANEKLFF	TGTGCCAGCAGCGTGGACAGGGCTAATGAAAAACTGTTTTTT
-	many	TRBV6-2/TRBV6-3	TRBJ1-2	CASSPIPDRSGGYTF	TGTGCCAGCAGCCCCATTCCCGACAGATCCGGCGGCTACACCTTC
-	many	TRBV15	TRBJ2-2	CATSSPRQGGTGELFF	TGTGCCACCAGCAGCCCCCGACAGGGAGGGACCGGGGAGCTGTTTTTT
TRBD1	many	TRBV12-3/TRBV12-4	TRBJ2-1	CASSRTDRGLVNEQFF	TGTGCCAGCAGCCGTACCGACAGGGGGCTGGTCAATGAGCAGTTCTTC
-	many	TRBV29-1	TRBJ2-6	CSAQGGWAGANVLTF	TGCAGCGCCCAGGGGGGGTGGGCTGGGGCCAACGTCCTGACTTTC
-	few	TRBV7-2	TRBJ1-6	CATNQGGDNSPLHF	TGTGCCACCAATCAGGGAGGCGATAATTCACCCCTCCACTTT